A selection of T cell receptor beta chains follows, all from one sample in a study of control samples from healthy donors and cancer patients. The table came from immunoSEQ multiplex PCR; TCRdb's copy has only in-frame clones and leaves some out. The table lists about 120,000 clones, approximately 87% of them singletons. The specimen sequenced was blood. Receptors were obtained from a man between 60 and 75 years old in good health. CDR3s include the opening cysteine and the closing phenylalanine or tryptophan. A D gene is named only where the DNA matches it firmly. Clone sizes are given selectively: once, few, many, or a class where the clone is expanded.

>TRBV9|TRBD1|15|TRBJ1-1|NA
TGTGCCAGCAGCGCCGGGACAGGGTCGAAAGTGCAAGCTTTCTTT
CASSAGTGSKVQAFF
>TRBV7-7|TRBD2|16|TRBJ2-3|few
TGTGCTAGCAGCTTAGGACGGGGGGTGAGCACAGATACGCAGTATTTT
CASSLGRGVSTDTQYF
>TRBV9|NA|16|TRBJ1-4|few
TGTGCCAGCCGACCCAAAACCCCCCCAACTAATGAAAAACTGTTTTTT
CASRPKTPPTNEKLFF
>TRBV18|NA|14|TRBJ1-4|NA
TGTGCCAGCTCGCCGAGACGGGAGAATGAAAAACTGTTTTTT
CASSPRRENEKLFF
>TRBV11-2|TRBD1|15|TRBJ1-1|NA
TGTGCCAGCAGCCAACAGGGGGCATGGAACACTGAAGCTTTCTTT
CASSQQGAWNTEAFF
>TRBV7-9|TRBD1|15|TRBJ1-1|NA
TGTGCCAGCAGCTCGGACAGGGGGGTCTGGACTGAAGCTTTCTTT
CASSSDRGVWTEAFF
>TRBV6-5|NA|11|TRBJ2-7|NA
TGTGCCAGCAGTTCAGGACAGAGGCAGTACTTC
CASSSGQRQYF
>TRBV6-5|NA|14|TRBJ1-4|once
TGTGCCAGCAGTTACGGGGGTTCCTCCGAAAAACTGTTTTTT
CASSYGGSSEKLFF
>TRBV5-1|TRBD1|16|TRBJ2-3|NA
TGCGCCAGCAGCTTGAGTGGACAGGGGAGATCAGATACGCAGTATTTT
CASSLSGQGRSDTQYF
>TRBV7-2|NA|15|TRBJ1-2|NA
TGTGCCAGCAGCTTATCAGCGGCGGGGGGACAAGGCTACACCTTC
CASSLSAAGGQGYTF
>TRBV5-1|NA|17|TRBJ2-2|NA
TGCGCCAGCAGCAATCCTGCAGGGGCGCCCAACACCGGGGAGCTGTTTTTT
CASSNPAGAPNTGELFF
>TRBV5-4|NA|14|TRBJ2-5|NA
TGTGCCAGCAGCTTGGACAGGGTCACAGAGACCCAGTACTTC
CASSLDRVTETQYF
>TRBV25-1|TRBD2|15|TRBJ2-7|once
TGTGCCAGCAGTGATCCTAGCGGGGGTTCCTACGAGCAGTACTTC
CASSDPSGGSYEQYF
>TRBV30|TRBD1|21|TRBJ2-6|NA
TGTGCCTGGAGTCCCATTACCTCTGGGACAGGGTCCGGCTCTGGGGCCAACGTCCTGACTTTC
CAWSPITSGTGSGSGANVLTF
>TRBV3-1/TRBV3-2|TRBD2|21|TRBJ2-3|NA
TGTGCCAGCAGCCAAGAAGTCGCACTAGCGGGGGGGCCTGTTGGTACAGATACGCAGTATTTT
CASSQEVALAGGPVGTDTQYF
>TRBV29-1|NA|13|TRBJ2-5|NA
TGCAGCGTAGGGAGGACAGTTCAAGAGACCCAGTACTTC
CSVGRTVQETQYF
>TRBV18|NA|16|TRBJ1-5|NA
TGTGCCAGCTCCACCGGCGAGGGCCCGAGCAATCAGCCCCAGCATTTT
CASSTGEGPSNQPQHF
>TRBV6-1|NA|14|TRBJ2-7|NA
TGTGCCAGCAGTGAAATGGCCGGTCCCTACGAGCAGTACTTC
CASSEMAGPYEQYF
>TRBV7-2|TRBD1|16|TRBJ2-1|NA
TGTGCCAGCAGCTTACACGGGACAGGGCCCTACAATGAGCAGTTCTTC
CASSLHGTGPYNEQFF
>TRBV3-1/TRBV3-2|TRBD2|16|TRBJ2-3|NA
TGTGCCAGCAGCCAAGCTAGCGGGGGGGCAACAGATACGCAGTATTTT
CASSQASGGATDTQYF
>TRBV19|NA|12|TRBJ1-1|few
TGTGCCACCCCCAGGAGGAGCACTGAAGCTTTCTTT
CATPRRSTEAFF
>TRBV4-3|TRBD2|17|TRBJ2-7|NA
TGCGCCAGCAGCCAAGATCCGACTGGCGGGGGGGCGGAAGAGCAGTACTTC
CASSQDPTGGGAEEQYF
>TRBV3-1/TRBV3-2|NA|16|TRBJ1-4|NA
TGTGCCAGCGGCAGTGTTGCGGACACACCGAATGAAAAACTGTTTTTT
CASGSVADTPNEKLFF
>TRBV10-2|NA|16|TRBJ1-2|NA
TGCGCCAGCAGTGACGGGTTGGCACAGGGTGCTGGAGGCTACACCTTC
CASSDGLAQGAGGYTF
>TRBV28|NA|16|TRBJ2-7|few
TGTGCCAGCAGTTTCAACTGGGAGCGGCTCTCCTACGAGCAGTACTTC
CASSFNWERLSYEQYF
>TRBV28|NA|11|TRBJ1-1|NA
TGTGCCAGCAGTTCGAACACTGAAGCTTTCTTT
CASSSNTEAFF
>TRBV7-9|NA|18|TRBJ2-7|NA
TGTGCCAGCAGCTTAGAAGGTTGGGGGGACGCCAATACCTACGAGCAGTACTTC
CASSLEGWGDANTYEQYF
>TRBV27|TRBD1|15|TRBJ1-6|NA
TGTGCCAGCAGACTCACAGGGGCCTATAATTCACCCCTCCACTTT
CASRLTGAYNSPLHF
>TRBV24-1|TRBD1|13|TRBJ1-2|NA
TGTGCCACCAGTGACAGGGGGAGTCGTGGCTACACCTTC
CATSDRGSRGYTF
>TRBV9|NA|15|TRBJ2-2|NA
TGTGCCAGCAGCGTAGGAGAATCGAACACCGGGGAGCTGTTTTTT
CASSVGESNTGELFF
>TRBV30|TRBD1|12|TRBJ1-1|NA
TGTGCCTGGACTATTGATATAGGGGGCGCTTTCTTT
CAWTIDIGGAFF
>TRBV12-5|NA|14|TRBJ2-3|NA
TGTGCTAGTGGTTTGGGGATGGTAACAGATACGCAGTATTTT
CASGLGMVTDTQYF
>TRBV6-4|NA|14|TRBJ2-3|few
TGTGCCAGCAGCAGGGTCCAGGGGGGAGATACGCAGTATTTT
CASSRVQGGDTQYF
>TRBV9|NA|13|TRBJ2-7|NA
TGTGCCAGCAGCCCGATGGGGGATTACGAGCAGTACTTC
CASSPMGDYEQYF
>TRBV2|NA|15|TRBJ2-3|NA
TGTGCCAGCAGTGATAACAGGGTTAGCACAGATACGCAGTATTTT
CASSDNRVSTDTQYF
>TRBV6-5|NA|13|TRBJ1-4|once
TGTGCCAGCACCCGGGGGAATAATGAAAAACTGTTTTTT
CASTRGNNEKLFF
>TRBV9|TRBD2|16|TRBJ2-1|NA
TGTGCCAGCAGCCGAACAGCGGGGGGTTCCTACAATGAGCAGTTCTTC
CASSRTAGGSYNEQFF
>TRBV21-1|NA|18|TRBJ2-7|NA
TGTGCCAGCAGCAAAGACGGGACAGGGGGCTCCAGCTCCTACGAGCAGTACTTC
CASSKDGTGGSSSYEQYF
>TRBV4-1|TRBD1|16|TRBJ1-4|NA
TGCGCCAGCAGCCGAAATAAAGGGACAGGGGGTGAAAAACTGTTTTTT
CASSRNKGTGGEKLFF
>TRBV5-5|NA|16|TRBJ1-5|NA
TGTGCCAGCAGCCCCGTCGGGACGGGAGCCCCTCAGCCCCAGCATTTT
CASSPVGTGAPQPQHF
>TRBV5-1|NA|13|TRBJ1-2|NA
TGCGCCAGCAGCTTGGACATGGGAGATGGCTACACCTTC
CASSLDMGDGYTF
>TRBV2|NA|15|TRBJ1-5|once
TGTGCCAGCAGTTGGGGCGAAGTTAGCAATCAGCCCCAGCATTTT
CASSWGEVSNQPQHF
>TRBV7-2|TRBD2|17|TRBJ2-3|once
TGTGCCAGCAGCTCCCATAGCGGGGGCCGATCCACAGATACGCAGTATTTT
CASSSHSGGRSTDTQYF
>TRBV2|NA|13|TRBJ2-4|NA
TGTGCCAGCATCGGCGGGGAATGGGACATTCAGTACTTC
CASIGGEWDIQYF
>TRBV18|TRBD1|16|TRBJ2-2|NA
TGTGCCAGCTCACCCGGACAGGGACGGTACACCGGGGAGCTGTTTTTT
CASSPGQGRYTGELFF
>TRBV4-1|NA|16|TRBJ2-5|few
TGCGCCAGCAGCCAAGCCTCGGGACTGCCCTCGGAGACCCAGTACTTC
CASSQASGLPSETQYF
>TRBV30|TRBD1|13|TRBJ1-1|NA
TGTGCCTGGGGCACCGGGACAGCGTTTGAAGCTTTCTTT
CAWGTGTAFEAFF
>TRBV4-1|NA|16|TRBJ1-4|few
TGCGCCAGCAGCCAAGACCGGGTTGCAACTAATGAAAAACTGTTTTTT
CASSQDRVATNEKLFF
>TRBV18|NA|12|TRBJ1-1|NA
TGTGCCAGCTCACCGGGACGGCATGAAGCTTTCTTT
CASSPGRHEAFF
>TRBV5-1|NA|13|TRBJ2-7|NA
TGCGCCAGCAGCTTGGTGGTGGGTTACGAGCAGTACTTC
CASSLVVGYEQYF
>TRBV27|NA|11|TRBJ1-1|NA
TGTGCCAGCAGTAGTGGGTATGAAGCTTTCTTT
CASSSGYEAFF
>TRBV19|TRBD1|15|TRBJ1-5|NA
TGTGCCAGTAGTAACCCGGACAGGGTCAATCAGCCCCAGCATTTT
CASSNPDRVNQPQHF
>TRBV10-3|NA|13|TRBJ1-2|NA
TGTGCCATCAGTGAGTCGAGCGGGGCCCGCTACACCTTC
CAISESSGARYTF
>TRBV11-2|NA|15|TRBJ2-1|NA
TGTGCTAGCAGCTTACTACAGTCCCCGTCGGGTGAGCAGTTCTTC
CASSLLQSPSGEQFF
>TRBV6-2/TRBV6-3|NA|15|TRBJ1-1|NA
TGTGCCAGCAGTTCTACACAGGGAAGGAGGACTGAAGCTTTCTTT
CASSSTQGRRTEAFF
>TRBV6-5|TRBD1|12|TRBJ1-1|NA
TGTGCCAGCACCTGGACAGGGGAGGAAGCTTTCTTT
CASTWTGEEAFF
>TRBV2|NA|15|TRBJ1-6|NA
TGTGCCAGCAGTGTACAGGAGCTCGGTAATTCACCCCTCCACTTT
CASSVQELGNSPLHF